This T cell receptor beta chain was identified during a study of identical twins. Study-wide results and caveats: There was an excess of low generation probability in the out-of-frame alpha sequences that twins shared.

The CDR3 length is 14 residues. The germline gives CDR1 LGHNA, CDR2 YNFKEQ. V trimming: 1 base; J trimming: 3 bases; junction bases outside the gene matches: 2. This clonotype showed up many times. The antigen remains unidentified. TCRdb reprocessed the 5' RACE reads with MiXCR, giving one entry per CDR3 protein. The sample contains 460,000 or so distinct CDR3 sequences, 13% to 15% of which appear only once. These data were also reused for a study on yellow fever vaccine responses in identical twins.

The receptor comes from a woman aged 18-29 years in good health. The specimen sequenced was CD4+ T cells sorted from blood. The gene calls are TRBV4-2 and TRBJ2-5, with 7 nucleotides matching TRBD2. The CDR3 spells CASSQGGGEETQYF. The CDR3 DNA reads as TGTGCCAGCAGCCAAGGGGGAGGGGAAGAGACCCAGTACTTC.